Below, 14 T cell receptor beta chains from the same sample are listed, as sequenced in a study of early T cells in non-severe SARS-CoV-2 infection (dated by TCRdb to about 2021). Library preparation was by 5' RACE. For sequencing, a NextSeq 500 was employed. TCRdb ran its own pipeline on the public reads, namely fastp trimming at Q25 and MiXCR clone calling, and kept in-frame beta chains. Every entry covers one CDR3 protein and lists the most common genes and DNA from its rows. Within this sample are about 60,000 distinct CDR3 sequences, with more than 9.5% of them counted one time only. More than 8.5% of the sample rests with the top ten. The sample was whole blood. The origin of the receptors is an adult who was a healthcare worker with PCR-confirmed SARS-CoV-2 infection or an uninfected control (not recorded which).

This clonotype was seen ten or more times. The J gene is TRBJ2-3, the V gene TRBV11-2, with 11 bases aligning to TRBD1. The CDR3 contains 18 residues. V shed 3 bases and J 0 bases; nucleotides not matched to a gene: 8. Germline V gene data show CDR1 as SGHAT and CDR2 as FQNNGV. DNA of the CDR3: TGTGCCAGCAGCTTTGGACAGGGGGCCGTTCCTAGCACAGATACGCAGTATTTT. This gives the protein CASSFGQGAVPSTDTQYF.

This chain links TRBV3-1 with TRBJ2-3, with D perhaps matching TRBD1 (6 bases). CDR1 LGHDT and CDR2 YNNKEL come from the germline V gene (reference sequence). The CDR3 has 16 residues. V was cut by 0 bases and J by 2 bases, with 12 bases left in between. The CDR3 region has the DNA TGTGCCAGCAGCCAAGATGGCAGGGGAGCCACAGATACGCAGTATTTT. This encodes CASSQDGRGATDTQYF.

This clonotype has a handful of counts. The chain couples TRBV6-2 or TRBV6-3 to TRBJ2-1, with D unresolved. The germline V gene encodes CDR1 MNHEY and CDR2 SVGEGT. The length of the CDR3 is 15 residues. The V and J ends lost 7 bases and 3 bases respectively, with 16 bases between them. CDR3 residues: CASKQEQNYYNEQFF. In DNA, the CDR3 is TGTGCCAGCAAGCAGGAACAGAATTACTACAATGAGCAGTTCTTC.

This clonotype was detected ten times or more. The genes are TRBV7-9 and TRBJ2-7, with D possibly TRBD1 on 7 matching bases. CDR3 length: 14 amino acids. Germline loops: CDR1 SEHNR, CDR2 FQNEAQ (reference sequence). Trimming removed 5 bases at V and 2 bases at J, with 13 bases between. CDR3 region: CASSGGTATYEQYF. Written as DNA, the CDR3 is TGTGCCAGCAGCGGAGGGACAGCCACCTACGAGCAGTACTTC.

This chain links TRBV19 with TRBJ2-3; D tentatively fits TRBD1 or TRBD2 (5 bases each). CDR3 length: 15 amino acids. Germline V lookup: CDR1 LNHDA, CDR2 SQIVND (reference sequence). The V end was cut by 5 bases, the J end by 0 bases, with 12 bases between. Written as DNA, the CDR3 is TGTGCCAGTAGTCCCGGGACGTTGAGCACAGATACGCAGTATTTT. This encodes CASSPGTLSTDTQYF. The entire variable domain, with the rest obtained from reference TRBV19 and TRBJ2-3, is as follows: DGGITQSPKYLFRKEGQNVTLSCEQNLNHDAMYWYRQDPGQGLRLIYYSQIVNDFQKGDIAEGYSVSREKKESFPLTVTSAQKNPTAFYLCASSPGTLSTDTQYFGPGTRLTVL.

A few counts support this clonotype. This chain joins TRBV5-1 and TRBJ1-1, with D unclear. V was clipped by 5 bases and J by 1 base, with 9 bases between them. The germline CDR1 and CDR2 sequences are SGHRS and YFSETQ. The CDR3 loop spans 13 amino acids. The CDR3 bases are TGCGCCAGCAGGGGAGGAGGGAACACTGAAGCTTTCTTT. Translation gives CASRGGGNTEAFF. The complete variable domain, with remaining parts taken from reference TRBV5-1 and TRBJ1-1, reads KAGVTQTPRYLIKTRGQQVTLSCSPISGHRSVSWYQQTPGQGLQFLFEYFSETQRNKGNFPGRFSGRQFSNSRSEMNVSTLELGDSALYLCASRGGGNTEAFFGQGTRLTVV.

V is TRBV19 and J is TRBJ1-2; the D is unclear. V dropped 5 bases and J dropped 4 bases, with 20 bases sitting between them. The CDR3 is 16 amino acids. The germline CDR1 and CDR2 sequences are LNHDA and SQIVND (reference sequence). The CDR3 DNA sequence: TGTGCCAGTAGTCTGTCGGGCGAGGTGACGTTCTATGGCTACACCTTC. Its protein is CASSLSGEVTFYGYTF.

V gene TRBV29-1 combines with J gene TRBJ2-7; 7 bases line up with TRBD2. CDR1 SQVTM and CDR2 ANQGSEA come from the germline V gene. V lost 6 bases, J lost 4 bases, and 9 bases stayed unmatched. This CDR3 comprises 13 residues. The CDR3 coding sequence is TGCAGCGTGAAGGGCGGGAGTTTTTACGAGCAGTACTTC. Its protein product is CSVKGGSFYEQYF.

This clonotype was seen more than once but under ten times. The CDR3 loop reads CASGLVELGGGNEQFF. CDR3 sequence (DNA): TGTGCTAGTGGTTTGGTAGAACTAGGTGGAGGCAATGAGCAGTTCTTC. The V call is TRBV12-5, the J call TRBJ2-1, with D perhaps matching TRBD2 (5 bases). V was clipped by 0 bases and J by 6 bases, with 15 bases between them. Germline CDR1 is LGHNT and CDR2 is FRNRAP. CDR3 size: 16 residues.

This clonotype was recorded a few times. The genes are TRBV4-2 and TRBJ1-2; 8 bases fit TRBD1. The CDR3 spans 15 residues. In germline, CDR1 is LGHNA, CDR2 YNFKEQ. Trimming removed 0 bases from V and 8 bases from J; junction bases left unmatched: 8. The DNA for the CDR3 is TGTGCCAGCAGCCAAGACGGACAGGGCGGTCGAGGCTACACCTTC. Translating gives CASSQDGQGGRGYTF.

The V call is TRBV14, the J call TRBJ2-5; D is perhaps TRBD1 or TRBD2 (6 bases each). Germline CDR1 SGHDN, CDR2 FVKESK. The CDR3 is 12 residues long. V dropped 7 bases and J dropped 7 bases, with 13 bases sitting between them. DNA of the CDR3: TGTGCCAGCAACACCAAGGGGGGGACCCAGTACTTC. It yields the protein CASNTKGGTQYF.

This clonotype was picked up many times. The V call is TRBV7-2, the J call TRBJ1-6; D might be TRBD1 (5 bases). This CDR3 is built from 15 residues. Germline CDR1 SGHTA, CDR2 FQGNSA. Trimming pared 6 bases from V and 8 bases from J, leaving 17 bases between. Here the CDR3 reads CASSLQGLGDSPLHF. Here the CDR3 DNA reads TGTGCCAGCAGTCTCCAAGGGCTAGGGGATTCACCCCTCCACTTT.

This clonotype has at least ten counts. The gene calls are TRBV4-1 and TRBJ2-7; TRBD1 matches 10 bases. The CDR3 extends over 18 amino acids. V dropped 0 bases and J dropped 4; count of bases not matched to a gene: 12. Germline assignment: CDR1 MGHRA and CDR2 YSYEKL. CDR3 sequence: CASSQDIPDRGFPYEQYF. DNA for the CDR3: TGCGCCAGCAGCCAAGACATCCCGGACAGGGGGTTCCCTTACGAGCAGTACTTC.

In this sample, this clonotype turned up a few times. The chain is built from TRBV6-5 and TRBJ1-5, with unresolved D. V was clipped by 4 bases and J by 7 bases, with 8 bases between them. The CDR3 runs 12 residues. CDR1 and CDR2 from the germline V gene are MNHEY and SVGAGI. CDR3: CASSSIGQPQHF. The DNA of the CDR3 is TGTGCCAGCAGTTCGATCGGACAGCCCCAGCATTTT.